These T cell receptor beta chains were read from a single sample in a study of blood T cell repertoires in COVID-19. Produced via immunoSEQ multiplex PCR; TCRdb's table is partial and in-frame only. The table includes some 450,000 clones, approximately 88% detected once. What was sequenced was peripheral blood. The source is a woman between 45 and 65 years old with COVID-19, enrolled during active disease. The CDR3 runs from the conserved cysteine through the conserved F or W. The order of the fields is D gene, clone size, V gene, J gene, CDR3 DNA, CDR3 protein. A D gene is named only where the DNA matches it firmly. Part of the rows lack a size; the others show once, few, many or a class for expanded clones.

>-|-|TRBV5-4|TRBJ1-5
TGTGCCAGCAGCTTGGGGGCAGGGATCGGCCAGCCCCAGCATTTT
CASSLGAGIGQPQHF
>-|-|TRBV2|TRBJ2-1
TGTGCCAGCAAGAATGAGGGACTGGAGCAGTTCTTC
CASKNEGLEQFF
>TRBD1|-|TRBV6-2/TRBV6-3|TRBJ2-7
TGTGCCAGCAGCCCTCCCAGGGGGTATTCGTCCTACGAGCAGTACTTC
CASSPPRGYSSYEQYF
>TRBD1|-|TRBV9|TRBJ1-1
TGTGCCAGCAGCGGAGGGACAGCAGAAGCTTTCTTT
CASSGGTAEAFF
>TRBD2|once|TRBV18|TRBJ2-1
TGTGCCAGCTCAAGAGAACTAGCGGGGGACAATGAGCAGTTCTTC
CASSRELAGDNEQFF
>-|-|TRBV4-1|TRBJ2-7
TGCGCCAGCAGCCAAGGGTGGGTTGTCGGGGGGCGGGAGCAGTACTTC
CASSQGWVVGGREQYF
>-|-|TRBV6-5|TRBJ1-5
TGTGCCAGCAGTAGGGGGGCGGGGGGCAATCAGCCCCAGCATTTT
CASSRGAGGNQPQHF
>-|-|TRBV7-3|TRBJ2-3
TGTGCCAGCAGCGACGGACACGGTAGCACAGATACGCAGTATTTT
CASSDGHGSTDTQYF
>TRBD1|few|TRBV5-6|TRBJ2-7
TGTGCCAGCAGCTCCCCCGGGACAGGGAGTTCCTACGAGCAGTACTTC
CASSSPGTGSSYEQYF
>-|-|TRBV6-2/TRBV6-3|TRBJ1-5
TGTGCCAGCAGTTACGCTCTAGGGCCCCAGCATTTT
CASSYALGPQHF
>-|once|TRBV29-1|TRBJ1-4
TGCAGCGTCTCCTCCGGGATCACTAATGAAAAACTGTTTTTT
CSVSSGITNEKLFF
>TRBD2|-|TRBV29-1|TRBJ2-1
TGCAGCGTTGTACTAGCGGGGGTCGATGAGCAGTTCTTC
CSVVLAGVDEQFF
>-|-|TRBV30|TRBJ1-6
TGTGCCTGGAGTCAGAGCCACAGGAATTCACCCCTCCACTTT
CAWSQSHRNSPLHF
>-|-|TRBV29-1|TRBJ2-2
TGCAGCGTTGGATGGATGGGGCTTAACACCGGGGAGCTGTTTTTT
CSVGWMGLNTGELFF
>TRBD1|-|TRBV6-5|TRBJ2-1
TGTGCCAGCAGCGCAGAGACAGGGGTGGGTCAGTTCTTC
CASSAETGVGQFF
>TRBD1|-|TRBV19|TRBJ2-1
TGTGCCAGTAGTATAGACGGGACAGGGATTAGTGGTGAGCAGTTCTTC
CASSIDGTGISGEQFF
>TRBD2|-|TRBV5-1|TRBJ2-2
TGCGCCAGCAGCTTCCGGGGGGACACCGGGGAGCTGTTTTTT
CASSFRGDTGELFF
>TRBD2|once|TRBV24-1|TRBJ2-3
TGTGCCACCAGTGATTTTGGTGGGATAGCGGGGGGGCCTCGGGATACGCAGTATTTT
CATSDFGGIAGGPRDTQYF
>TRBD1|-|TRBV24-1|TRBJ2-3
TGTGCCACCAGTGACCTTCCGGGACAGAGCACAGATACGCAGTATTTT
CATSDLPGQSTDTQYF
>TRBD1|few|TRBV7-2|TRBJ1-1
TGTGCCAGCAGCTTTCGACTTAGGACAGGGCGAGCTGAAGCTTTCTTT
CASSFRLRTGRAEAFF
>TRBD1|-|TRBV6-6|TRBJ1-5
TGTGCCACCACACAGGGGGCGGTTAATCAGCCCCAGCATTTT
CATTQGAVNQPQHF
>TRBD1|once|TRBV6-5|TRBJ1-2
TGTGCCAGCAGTTCCGGGACAGGGGTATTGTATGGCTACACCTTC
CASSSGTGVLYGYTF
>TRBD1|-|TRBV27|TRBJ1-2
TGTGCCAGCTCCGAGACAGGGGGTGATGGCTACACCTTC
CASSETGGDGYTF
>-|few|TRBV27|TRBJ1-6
TGTGCCAGCAGTTTACGCTCTAATAATTCACCCCTCCACTTT
CASSLRSNNSPLHF
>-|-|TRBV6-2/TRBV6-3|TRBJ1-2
TGTGCCAGCAGCCCTAATGCTGATGGACACGACTATGGCTACACCTTC
CASSPNADGHDYGYTF
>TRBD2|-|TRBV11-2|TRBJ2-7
TGTGCCAGCAGCCAAAGACTAGCGGGCTCCTACGAGCAGTACTTC
CASSQRLAGSYEQYF